Listed here are 31 T cell receptor beta chains from one sample, sequenced in a study of cytomegalovirus exposure and HLA in healthy donors. TCRdb's table, derived via immunoSEQ multiplex PCR, lists solely in-frame clones and lacks some. Altogether 50,000 to 65,000 clones are present, 89% being singletons, with the ten largest covering about 15%. Sequences were obtained from PBMCs. The receptor source for this set is a young woman in good health and CMV-seronegative.

Only one count was recorded for this clone. V usage is TRBV19 and J usage is TRBJ1-1; no clear D. The CDR3 has 13 residues. V was trimmed by 0 bases and J by 1 base, leaving 3 bases between them. Germline V lookup: CDR1 LNHDA, CDR2 SQIVND (reference sequence). CDR3 sequence reads: CASSIEANTEAFF. The CDR3 DNA sequence: TGTGCCAGTAGTATAGAGGCGAACACTGAAGCTTTCTTT.

In this sample, this clone turned up once. Possible read error: a much larger clone is one base away. V usage is TRBV10-3 and J usage is TRBJ2-2, with TRBD2 as a possible D gene (5 bases). Germline assignment: CDR1 ENHRY and CDR2 SYGVKD. The CDR3 covers 13 residues. The CDR3 loop reads CASSASNTGELFF. CDR3 nucleotides: TGTGCCAGCAGTGCTAGCAACACCGGGGAGCTGTTTTTT.

This clone has only one observation. This chain joins TRBV7-2 and TRBJ2-7, with no clear D. CDR1 is SGHTA and CDR2 is FQGNSA in the germline V gene. This CDR3 contains 11 residues. Trimming removed 3 bases from V and 4 bases from J, with 4 bases in between. The CDR3 sequence: CASSLRYEQYF. The CDR3 nucleotides read TGTGCCAGCAGCTTGAGGTACGAGCAGTACTTC.

The J gene is TRBJ2-6, the V gene TRBV9; D uncertain. The CDR3 has 16 residues. Germline CDR1 SGDLS, CDR2 YYNGEE. Trimming shortened V by 3 bases and J by 0 bases, and 10 bases separated the two germline ends. CDR3 nucleotide sequence: TGTGCCAGCAGCGCCCCCACTCGCTCTGGGGCCAACGTCCTGACTTTC. Its protein product is CASSAPTRSGANVLTF.

CDR3: CASSIQGAGNQPQHF. The DNA of the CDR3 is TGTGCCAGTAGTATACAAGGCGCGGGCAATCAGCCCCAGCATTTT. V usage is TRBV19 and J usage is TRBJ1-5; no firm D call. Trimming took 2 bases from V and 2 from J, leaving 10 bases between them. The length of the CDR3 is 15 residues. The germline gives CDR1 LNHDA, CDR2 SQIVND (reference sequence).

V and J are TRBV7-8 and TRBJ2-3, with 10 bases aligning to TRBD1. Germline V gene lookup returns CDR1 SGHVS and CDR2 FQNEAQ. V was clipped by 5 bases and J by 4 bases; unmatched bases: 6. The CDR3 is made up of 15 amino acids. CDR3 in DNA: TGTGCCAGCAGCCCACGGGACAGGGGCGCAGATACGCAGTATTTT. It translates to CASSPRDRGADTQYF.

Here the CDR3 reads CASSPDRGGRNEQFF. The DNA for the CDR3 is TGCGCCAGCAGCCCTGACAGGGGAGGTCGCAATGAGCAGTTCTTC. J is TRBJ2-1 and V is TRBV5-1; 8 bases fit TRBD1. CDR3 length equals 15 residues. V dropped 4 bases and J dropped 6; count of bases not matched to a gene: 9. Germline CDR1 reads SGHRS; CDR2 reads YFSETQ.

The chain employs TRBV4-1 and TRBJ2-5; D is unresolved. Trimming pared 0 bases from V and 3 bases from J, leaving 5 bases between. CDR3 length: 13 residues. CDR1 is MGHRA and CDR2 is YSYEKL in the germline V gene. The CDR3 protein is CASSQDEKETQYF. The DNA for the CDR3 is TGCGCCAGCAGCCAAGATGAGAAAGAGACCCAGTACTTC.

V and J are TRBV20-1 and TRBJ2-7, with unresolved D. Germline values: CDR1 DFQATT, CDR2 SNEGSKA (reference sequence). The CDR3 covers 10 residues. Trimming shortened V by 6 bases and J by 6 bases, and 9 bases separated the two germline ends. DNA for the CDR3: TGCAGTGCAAAGAACGGCGAGCAGTACTTC. Translating gives CSAKNGEQYF.

The chain carries TRBV6-6 and TRBJ2-7; 7 bases line up with TRBD1. CDR1 is MNHNY, CDR2 SVGAGI, per germline (reference sequence). The CDR3 loop spans 14 amino acids. V lost 5 bases and J lost 6; bases outside the gene matches: 10. The CDR3 sequence is CASSTSDRVGEQYF. The DNA of the CDR3 is TGTGCCAGCAGTACCTCCGACAGGGTGGGCGAGCAGTACTTC.

The chain couples TRBV19 to TRBJ1-5; 9 bases are a match to TRBD1. Germline assignment: CDR1 LNHDA and CDR2 SQIVND (reference sequence). The CDR3 spans 15 residues. V lost 7 bases and J lost 3; bases outside the gene matches: 7. The CDR3 nucleotides are TGTGCCAGTAACATGGGACAGGGCTTCAATCAGCCCCAGCATTTT. It specifies CASNMGQGFNQPQHF.

The chain has TRBV7-9 and TRBJ1-2; 8 bases are a match to TRBD1. The CDR3 sequence is 18 residues long. The germline V gene has CDR1 SEHNR and CDR2 FQNEAQ (reference sequence). V lost 1 base and J lost 2; bases outside the gene matches: 12. CDR3 region: CASSLEGRGQGANYGYTF. CDR3 bases: TGTGCCAGCAGCTTAGAGGGGCGCGGTCAGGGGGCGAACTATGGCTACACCTTC.

This chain uses TRBV5-8 with TRBJ2-7; 7 nucleotides align to TRBD2. Germline CDR1 is SGHTS and CDR2 is YDEGEE. The J segment lost 4 bases and the V segment lost 1 base, leaving 8 bases of the junction unmatched. This CDR3 spans 15 amino acids. The CDR3 reads CASSLTQGGTYEQYF. For the CDR3, the DNA is TGTGCCAGCAGCTTGACCCAGGGAGGGACTTACGAGCAGTACTTC. The entire variable domain, with the rest obtained from reference TRBV5-8 and TRBJ2-7, is as follows: EAGVTQSPTHLIKTRGQQATLRCSPISGHTSVYWYQQALGLGLQFLLWYDEGEERNRGNFPPRFSGRQFPNYSSELNVNALELEDSALYLCASSLTQGGTYEQYFGPGTRLTVT.

The chain recombines TRBV30 with TRBJ2-5; 10 nucleotides line up with TRBD2. The CDR3 consists of 15 residues. Germline-derived CDR1 and CDR2 are GTSNPN and SVGIG (reference sequence). Trimming took 0 bases from V and 9 from J; bases not matched to a gene: 10. The CDR3 loop reads CAWSVREAGGGAQYF. CDR3 bases: TGTGCCTGGAGTGTACGCGAAGCGGGAGGGGGGGCCCAGTACTTC. Combining the CDR3 with reference TRBV30 and TRBJ2-5 gives the whole variable domain SQTIHQWPATLVQPVGSPLSLECTVEGTSNPNLYWYRQAAGRGLQLLFYSVGIGQISSEVPQNLSASRPQDRQFILSSKKLLLSDSGFYLCAWSVREAGGGAQYFGPGTRLLVL.

This chain links TRBV4-1 with TRBJ2-2; TRBD2 aligns across 10 bases. The germline CDR1 and CDR2 sequences are MGHRA and YSYEKL. CDR3 length equals 18 residues. After removal of 1 base from V and 3 bases from J, the junction contained 8 bases not matched to a gene. The DNA for the CDR3 is TGCGCCAGCAGCCAAGGTTCACTAGCGGGGTGGGACACCGGGGAGCTGTTTTTT. This codes for CASSQGSLAGWDTGELFF.

The V gene is TRBV2, the J gene TRBJ1-3; TRBD1 matches at 12 bases. Germline values: CDR1 SNHLY, CDR2 FYNNEI. The V and J ends lost 7 bases and 5 bases, in that order; junction bases with no gene match: 3. CDR3 length: 14 residues. The DNA of the CDR3 is TGTGCCAGCAAGGGGACAGGGGGCCGAAACACCATATATTTT. It encodes CASKGTGGRNTIYF.

This chain links TRBV21-1 with TRBJ2-5; TRBD2, as called in the table, went unchecked against the DNA. TRBV21-1 is assigned pseudogene status. The CDR3 consists of 15 residues. CDR3 sequence: CASSKAGRGRETQYF. CDR3 bases: TGTGCCAGCAGCAAAGCAGGGAGGGGCCGAGAGACCCAGTACTTC.

This rearrangement joins TRBV29-1 to TRBJ2-3; possibly TRBD1 for D (5 bases). V lost 6 bases, J lost 4 bases, and 8 bases lay in between. This CDR3 has 11 amino acids. CDR1 and CDR2 (germline): SQVTM, ANQGSEA. The CDR3 is CSVQGSDTQYF. CDR3 bases: TGCAGCGTGCAGGGTTCAGATACGCAGTATTTT.

The chain uses TRBV27 and TRBJ1-1; D is ambiguous. Germline V gives CDR1 MNHEY, CDR2 SMNVEV (reference sequence). Trimming removed 4 bases from V and 1 base from J, with 7 bases in between. The CDR3 length is 13 residues. CDR3 residues: CASSSLWNTEAFF. The CDR3 DNA follows: TGTGCCAGCAGTTCACTCTGGAACACTGAAGCTTTCTTT.

The V gene is TRBV4-3, the J gene TRBJ2-5, with 7 bases fitting TRBD2. The V segment lost 1 base and the J segment 7 bases; nucleotides outside the gene matches: 6. Germline lookup yields CDR1 LGHNA and CDR2 YSLEER. This CDR3 has 14 amino acids. CDR3 sequence: CASSQGTSEATQYF. Written as DNA, the CDR3 is TGCGCCAGCAGCCAAGGGACTAGTGAGGCGACCCAGTACTTC.

The chain links TRBV7-9 to TRBJ2-1; D is perhaps TRBD2 (6 bases). Looked up from germline, CDR1 is SEHNR and CDR2 is FQNEAQ (reference sequence). Trimming took 5 bases from V and 0 from J, leaving 14 bases between them. CDR3 size: 16 residues. CDR3 nucleotide sequence: TGTGCCAGCAGCCCCGACGGGAGCCCCTCCTACAATGAGCAGTTCTTC. Amino acid sequence: CASSPDGSPSYNEQFF. The variable domain in full, with the rest retrieved from reference TRBV7-9 and TRBJ2-1, is DTGVSQNPRHKITKRGQNVTFRCDPISEHNRLYWYRQTLGQGPEFLTYFQNEAQLEKSRLLSDRFSAERPKGSFSTLEIQRTEQGDSAMYLCASSPDGSPSYNEQFFGPGTRLTVL.

The V and J genes are TRBV6-6 and TRBJ1-1, with 12 bases aligning to TRBD1. The CDR3 has 16 residues. Germline trimming cut 8 bases from V and 4 bases from J; bases unmatched to any gene: 11. The germline gives CDR1 MNHNY, CDR2 SVGAGI (reference sequence). The CDR3 is CASLGQGARGGTEAFF. The CDR3 region has the DNA TGTGCCAGCCTGGGACAGGGGGCCAGGGGAGGCACTGAAGCTTTCTTT.

The J gene is TRBJ1-2, the V gene TRBV14, with 8 bases lining up with TRBD1. Losses at the gene ends were 6 bases for V and 3 bases for J; bases not matched to a gene: 3. This CDR3 contains 13 residues. CDR1 and CDR2 (germline): SGHDN, FVKESK. This chain's CDR3 is CASRQQGDYGYTF. The CDR3 bases are TGTGCCAGCAGGCAACAGGGGGACTATGGCTACACCTTC. The full variable domain, rest sourced from reference TRBV14 and TRBJ1-2, is EAGVTQFPSHSVIEKGQTVTLRCDPISGHDNLYWYRRVMGKEIKFLLHFVKESKQDESGMPNNRFLAERTGGTYSTLKVQPAELEDSGVYFCASRQQGDYGYTFGSGTRLTVV.

The V gene is TRBV5-6, the J gene TRBJ2-5, with 12 bases that match TRBD2. The CDR3 runs 16 residues. Germline V gene data show CDR1 as SGHDT and CDR2 as YYEEEE. With 4 bases clipped from V and 5 bases from J, the junction kept 9 bases outside the gene matches. The CDR3 region is CASSPGLAGIGETQYF. The CDR3 DNA is TGTGCCAGCAGCCCGGGACTAGCGGGTATCGGGGAGACCCAGTACTTC.

This chain joins TRBV9 and TRBJ1-2; weak D call: TRBD1 (5 bases). From germline, CDR1 is SGDLS and CDR2 YYNGEE. V was shortened by 3 bases and J by 5 bases, with 11 bases between the two germline ends. The length of the CDR3 is 13 residues. This chain's CDR3 is CASSASGLYGYTF. CDR3 DNA: TGTGCCAGCAGCGCATCAGGGCTATATGGCTACACCTTC.

The V gene is TRBV27, the J gene TRBJ2-7; no clear D. V lost 2 bases and J lost 1, with 15 bases in between. Germline CDR1 MNHEY, CDR2 SMNVEV (reference sequence). This CDR3 has 16 residues. In nucleotides, the CDR3 is TGTGCCAGCAGTTTACCCTACCTCGGGTGGTCCTACGAGCAGTACTTC. Protein: CASSLPYLGWSYEQYF.

The V call is TRBV19, the J call TRBJ1-2, with TRBD1 matching 9 bases. CDR1 LNHDA and CDR2 SQIVND come from the germline V gene (reference sequence). This CDR3 is 15 amino acids long. Trimming removed 5 bases from V and 4 bases from J; junction bases left unmatched: 8. CDR3 sequence reads: CASSVGTGLFYGYTF. DNA of the CDR3: TGTGCCAGTAGTGTGGGGACAGGGTTATTCTATGGCTACACCTTC.

The chain is built from TRBV7-3 and TRBJ2-3, with D perhaps TRBD2 (6 bases). Trimming took 8 bases from V and 0 from J, leaving 15 bases between them. This CDR3 contains 15 residues. The germline V gene has CDR1 SGHTA and CDR2 FQGTGA. This chain's CDR3 is CASAISGGSTDTQYF. CDR3 bases: TGTGCCAGCGCCATCTCTGGGGGGAGCACAGATACGCAGTATTTT.

The gene calls are TRBV5-4 and TRBJ1-1; 8 bases are shared with TRBD1. Germline V gene lookup returns CDR1 SGHNT and CDR2 YYREEE (reference sequence). Trimming cost V 4 bases and J 4 bases; bases outside gene matches: 6. The CDR3 consists of 14 residues. The CDR3 sequence: CASSPAGGLTEAFF. CDR3 nucleotide sequence: TGTGCCAGCAGCCCGGCAGGGGGCCTCACTGAAGCTTTCTTT.

This rearrangement joins TRBV7-9 to TRBJ1-2; weak D call: TRBD1 (6 bases). The CDR3 contains 15 residues. V lost 1 base to trimming and J lost 2 bases, with 11 bases between them. CDR1 is SEHNR, CDR2 FQNEAQ, per germline (reference sequence). In DNA, the CDR3 is TGTGCCAGCAGCTTAGGTACAGGGCTCAACTATGGCTACACCTTC. Translation: CASSLGTGLNYGYTF.

V and J are TRBV27 and TRBJ1-2; D may be TRBD1 (5 bases). CDR1 MNHEY and CDR2 SMNVEV come from the germline V gene (reference sequence). Trimming took off 4 bases at V and 4 bases at J, with 19 bases between the two ends. This CDR3 has 16 residues. The DNA for the CDR3 is TGTGCCAGCAGTTCCTTTGGGGCGGAGACCTTCTATGGCTACACCTTC. Its translation is CASSSFGAETFYGYTF.